Listed below are T cell receptor beta chains from one sample, sequenced in a study of beta chain features in type 1 diabetes. Clones were read by immunoSEQ multiplex PCR, and TCRdb kept only the in-frame ones, dropping some. The table has 300,000 to 450,000 clones, around an eighth seen once; the top ten hold approximately 0.011%. Sequencing was done on a sample of naive CD4+ T cells from blood. These receptors came from a woman aged 18-29 years with type 1 diabetes. The CDR3 runs from the conserved cysteine through the conserved F or W. Each record gives: V gene, J gene, CDR3 protein.

V: TRBV9
J: TRBJ2-3
CDR3: CASSHGQISTDTQYF

V: TRBV4-3
J: TRBJ2-3
CDR3: CASSQDLRGPDTQYF

V: TRBV5-1
J: TRBJ2-3
CDR3: CASSLFSGTQYF

V: TRBV30
J: TRBJ2-1
CDR3: CAWSGGLAGDEQFF

V: TRBV7-9
J: TRBJ1-2
CDR3: CASSFIDRRLDGYTF

V: TRBV21-1
J: TRBJ2-1
CDR3: CASMAGLYNEQFF

V: TRBV5-6
J: TRBJ1-2
CDR3: CASSLVYSRGYGYTF

V: TRBV7-2
J: TRBJ1-1
CDR3: CASSSQGGDTEAFF

V: TRBV4-2
J: TRBJ2-4
CDR3: CASTPTSGQNIQYF

V: TRBV7-2
J: TRBJ2-4
CDR3: CASGSVGGQNIQYF

V: TRBV7-9
J: TRBJ2-1
CDR3: CASSSSGGGWDEQFF

V: TRBV7-2
J: TRBJ2-2
CDR3: CASSASGGPGELFF

V: TRBV29-1
J: TRBJ2-1
CDR3: CSVESRDNFAEQFF

V: TRBV4-3
J: TRBJ2-1
CDR3: CASSQEDRGSYNEQFF

V: TRBV9
J: TRBJ1-2
CDR3: CASSGGGGFNYGYTF

V: TRBV28
J: TRBJ1-5
CDR3: CASSSPTQPQHF

V: TRBV6-5
J: TRBJ1-1
CDR3: CATTHSGNTEAFF

V: TRBV7-9
J: TRBJ1-2
CDR3: CASSSTRGTGGTGYTF

V: TRBV4-3
J: TRBJ2-7
CDR3: CASSQDTGYYEQYF

V: TRBV7-9
J: TRBJ1-2
CDR3: CASSLGTGDGYTF

V: TRBV6-1
J: TRBJ2-5
CDR3: CASSWSGQETQYF

V: TRBV29-1
J: TRBJ2-5
CDR3: CSATSLVRYQETQYF

V: TRBV30
J: TRBJ1-5
CDR3: CAWSQQGLGNQPQHF

V: TRBV4-3
J: TRBJ1-2
CDR3: CASRGAGGPGYGYTF

V: TRBV30
J: TRBJ1-1
CDR3: CAWSGSRLLNTEAFF

V: TRBV30
J: TRBJ2-3
CDR3: CAWSQGATGTQYF

V: TRBV7-2
J: TRBJ1-1
CDR3: CASSLVAGQGTEAFF

V: TRBV19
J: TRBJ1-5
CDR3: CASARSVANQPQHF

V: TRBV6-1
J: TRBJ2-3
CDR3: CASTAIVRGDTQYF

V: TRBV4-2
J: TRBJ2-5
CDR3: CASSPKLAGQQETQYF

V: TRBV14
J: TRBJ2-1
CDR3: CASSTRGGLKNEQFF

V: TRBV7-2
J: TRBJ1-1
CDR3: CASSLHMGGNTEAFF

V: TRBV18
J: TRBJ2-7
CDR3: CASSPGQLEQYF

V: TRBV7-9
J: TRBJ2-3
CDR3: CASSLNWGGSTDTQYF

V: TRBV18
J: TRBJ2-5
CDR3: CASSPQGDETQYF

V: TRBV5-4
J: TRBJ1-1
CDR3: CASRMDWDTEAFF

V: TRBV19
J: TRBJ2-1
CDR3: CASTRQGGSYNEQFF

V: TRBV28
J: TRBJ2-7
CDR3: CAIVGDYEQYF

V: TRBV18
J: TRBJ1-1
CDR3: CASSWTEHNTEAFF

V: TRBV28
J: TRBJ1-1
CDR3: CASRQFTEAFF

V: TRBV28
J: TRBJ1-5
CDR3: CASSLGTGGQPQHF

V: TRBV28
J: TRBJ2-3
CDR3: CATVLSGADTQYF